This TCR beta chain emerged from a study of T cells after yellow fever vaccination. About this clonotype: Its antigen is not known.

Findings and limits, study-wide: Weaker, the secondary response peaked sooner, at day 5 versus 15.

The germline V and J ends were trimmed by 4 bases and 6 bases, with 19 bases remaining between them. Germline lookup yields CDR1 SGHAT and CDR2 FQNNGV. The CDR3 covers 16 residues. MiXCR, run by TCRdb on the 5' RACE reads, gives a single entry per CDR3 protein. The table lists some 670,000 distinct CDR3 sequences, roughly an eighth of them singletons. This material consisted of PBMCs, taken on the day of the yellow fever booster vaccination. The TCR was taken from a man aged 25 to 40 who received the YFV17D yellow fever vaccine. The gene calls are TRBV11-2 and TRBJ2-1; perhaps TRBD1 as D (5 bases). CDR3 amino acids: CASSSQASLSGNEQFF. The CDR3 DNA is TGTGCCAGCAGCTCACAGGCCTCCCTGTCCGGCAATGAGCAGTTCTTC.